The rows below give T cell receptor beta chains drawn from one sample of a study of blood T cell repertoires in COVID-19. Clones were read by immunoSEQ multiplex PCR, and TCRdb kept only the in-frame ones, dropping some. The profile shows some 250,000 clones, less than 90% of them singletons. The sequenced sample consisted of peripheral blood. The receptor set was obtained from a woman aged 25-40 years with COVID-19, enrolled during active disease. Each CDR3 is given with its conserved first and last residue. The D gene is left open where the match is weak. Clone size appears in some rows only: once, few, many, or a class for an expanded clone.

clone size: NA; J gene: TRBJ2-7; V gene: TRBV7-2; D gene: TRBD1; CDR3 DNA: TGTGCCAGCAGCTCCCGGGACAGGGGATACGAGCAGTACTTC; CDR3 protein: CASSSRDRGYEQYF
clone size: NA; J gene: TRBJ2-2; V gene: TRBV7-6; D gene: TRBD1; CDR3 DNA: TGTGCCAGCAGCTTAAAGTTGACAGGGGGCGGAGGAACCGGGGAGCTGTTTTTT; CDR3 protein: CASSLKLTGGGGTGELFF
clone size: NA; J gene: TRBJ2-4; V gene: TRBV30; D gene: NA; CDR3 DNA: TGTGCCTGGGCCCCCGGCGGACTAACTGGAGCCAAAAACATTCAGTACTTC; CDR3 protein: CAWAPGGLTGAKNIQYF
clone size: NA; J gene: TRBJ1-2; V gene: TRBV6-2/TRBV6-3; D gene: NA; CDR3 DNA: TGTGCCAGCAGTTACGATTCGGACTATGGCTACACCTTC; CDR3 protein: CASSYDSDYGYTF
clone size: NA; J gene: TRBJ2-1; V gene: TRBV3-1/TRBV3-2; D gene: NA; CDR3 DNA: TGTGCCAGCAGCCAAGAAGTAAACGGGGAACAATACAATGAGCAGTTCTTC; CDR3 protein: CASSQEVNGEQYNEQFF
clone size: once; J gene: TRBJ2-5; V gene: TRBV7-9; D gene: TRBD2; CDR3 DNA: TGTGCCAGCAGCTTAGGGCGGGGGGTTCAAGAGACCCAGTACTTC; CDR3 protein: CASSLGRGVQETQYF
clone size: NA; J gene: TRBJ1-4; V gene: TRBV6-6; D gene: NA; CDR3 DNA: TGTGCCAGCAGCCCCCGGCAGGGTTTAGCTAATGAAAAACTGTTTTTT; CDR3 protein: CASSPRQGLANEKLFF
clone size: NA; J gene: TRBJ1-4; V gene: TRBV3-1/TRBV3-2; D gene: NA; CDR3 DNA: TGTGCCAGCAGCCAAGATGTGGGGGCGTGGAAACTGTTTTTT; CDR3 protein: CASSQDVGAWKLFF
clone size: NA; J gene: TRBJ1-2; V gene: TRBV18; D gene: NA; CDR3 DNA: TGTGCCAGCTCACCATTGAGTGGTCCTGGCTATGGCTACACCTTC; CDR3 protein: CASSPLSGPGYGYTF
clone size: NA; J gene: TRBJ2-3; V gene: TRBV5-1; D gene: TRBD2; CDR3 DNA: TGCGCCAGCAGCTTGGGGGTCCTACTAGCGGGGGCGGGACATACGCAGTATTTT; CDR3 protein: CASSLGVLLAGAGHTQYF
clone size: few; J gene: TRBJ2-1; V gene: TRBV12-5; D gene: TRBD2; CDR3 DNA: TGTGCTAGTGGTTTGCAAGGACTAGTACCCAATGAGCAGTTCTTC; CDR3 protein: CASGLQGLVPNEQFF
clone size: NA; J gene: TRBJ1-2; V gene: TRBV7-9; D gene: NA; CDR3 DNA: TGTGCCAGCAGGCTGACAGGACCTTATGGCTACACCTTC; CDR3 protein: CASRLTGPYGYTF
clone size: NA; J gene: TRBJ1-2; V gene: TRBV2; D gene: TRBD1; CDR3 DNA: TGTGCCAGCAGTGCTGGGACAGGGAGGGACTATGGCTACACCTTC; CDR3 protein: CASSAGTGRDYGYTF
clone size: NA; J gene: TRBJ2-7; V gene: TRBV2; D gene: TRBD1; CDR3 DNA: TGTGCCAGCAGTGAAAGGACAGGCGCCTACGAGCAGTACTTC; CDR3 protein: CASSERTGAYEQYF
clone size: NA; J gene: TRBJ1-6; V gene: TRBV19; D gene: NA; CDR3 DNA: TGTGCCAGTAGGGTCAGCTCCTATAATTCACCCCTCCACTTT; CDR3 protein: CASRVSSYNSPLHF
clone size: NA; J gene: TRBJ2-7; V gene: TRBV5-6; D gene: NA; CDR3 DNA: TGTGCCAGCAGCCTCACAGGGTGGTCCTACGAGCAGTACTTC; CDR3 protein: CASSLTGWSYEQYF
clone size: NA; J gene: TRBJ1-2; V gene: TRBV6-5; D gene: TRBD1; CDR3 DNA: TGTGCCAGCAGCCCCCAGGGGGGTGGCTACACCTTC; CDR3 protein: CASSPQGGGYTF
clone size: NA; J gene: TRBJ2-3; V gene: TRBV27; D gene: TRBD2; CDR3 DNA: TGTGCCAGCAGTTCCCTGGGACTAGCGGGGGCATCGGCGAGCACAGATACGCAGTATTTT; CDR3 protein: CASSSLGLAGASASTDTQYF
clone size: NA; J gene: TRBJ2-2; V gene: TRBV19; D gene: NA; CDR3 DNA: TGTGCCAGTAGTATCCCAGGGGTGAGGACCGGGGAGCTGTTTTTT; CDR3 protein: CASSIPGVRTGELFF
clone size: NA; J gene: TRBJ1-6; V gene: TRBV27; D gene: TRBD1; CDR3 DNA: TGTGCCAGCAGACAGGGGACAGGGGTATCCTATAATTCACCCCTCCACTTT; CDR3 protein: CASRQGTGVSYNSPLHF
clone size: NA; J gene: TRBJ2-7; V gene: TRBV19; D gene: NA; CDR3 DNA: TGTGCCAGTAGTCTCGGGGGCTACGAGCAGTACTTC; CDR3 protein: CASSLGGYEQYF
clone size: NA; J gene: TRBJ2-7; V gene: TRBV4-1; D gene: NA; CDR3 DNA: TGCGCCAGCAGCCAAGGCAGCTCCTACGAGCAGTACTTC; CDR3 protein: CASSQGSSYEQYF
clone size: NA; J gene: TRBJ2-3; V gene: TRBV4-1; D gene: TRBD2; CDR3 DNA: TGCGCCAGCAGCCAAGAGGGACTAGGAAGCACAGATACGCAGTATTTT; CDR3 protein: CASSQEGLGSTDTQYF
clone size: NA; J gene: TRBJ2-3; V gene: TRBV11-2; D gene: NA; CDR3 DNA: TGTGCCAGCAGCCCGCGAGCGATCATAAGAGATACGCAGTATTTT; CDR3 protein: CASSPRAIIRDTQYF
clone size: NA; J gene: TRBJ1-2; V gene: TRBV14; D gene: TRBD1; CDR3 DNA: TGTGCCAGCAGCCCAGGGGGCAACGGCTACACCTTC; CDR3 protein: CASSPGGNGYTF
clone size: NA; J gene: TRBJ1-1; V gene: TRBV7-9; D gene: NA; CDR3 DNA: TGTGCCAGCAGCTCCTACAGGGACACTGAAGCTTTCTTT; CDR3 protein: CASSSYRDTEAFF
clone size: NA; J gene: TRBJ1-6; V gene: TRBV5-1; D gene: NA; CDR3 DNA: TGCGCCAGCAGCTTGGGGGACACAGGGAAGTATTCACCCCTCCACTTT; CDR3 protein: CASSLGDTGKYSPLHF
clone size: NA; J gene: TRBJ2-3; V gene: TRBV11-2; D gene: TRBD2; CDR3 DNA: TGTGCCAGCAGCTGGACTAGCGCACGCTGGACCACAGATACGCAGTATTTT; CDR3 protein: CASSWTSARWTTDTQYF
clone size: NA; J gene: TRBJ1-2; V gene: TRBV4-1; D gene: TRBD1; CDR3 DNA: TGCGCCAGCAGCCAAGCAACGGGGGACAGGGTACTGTCTGGCTACACCTTC; CDR3 protein: CASSQATGDRVLSGYTF
clone size: NA; J gene: TRBJ2-1; V gene: TRBV28; D gene: TRBD1; CDR3 DNA: TGTGCCAGCAGAACCAATACCGGGACAGTTTACAATGAGCAGTTCTTC; CDR3 protein: CASRTNTGTVYNEQFF
clone size: NA; J gene: TRBJ1-2; V gene: TRBV5-6; D gene: NA; CDR3 DNA: TGTGCCAGCAGCTTGTTATCTGCAGGGGACGGCTACACCTTC; CDR3 protein: CASSLLSAGDGYTF
clone size: few; J gene: TRBJ1-5; V gene: TRBV12-3/TRBV12-4; D gene: TRBD1; CDR3 DNA: TGTGCCAGCAATAGACAGGGTGGTCAGCCCCAGCATTTT; CDR3 protein: CASNRQGGQPQHF
clone size: NA; J gene: TRBJ2-7; V gene: TRBV11-2; D gene: TRBD1; CDR3 DNA: TGTGCCAGCAGCTTCCCGGGACAGGGAAGCTACGAGCAGTACTTC; CDR3 protein: CASSFPGQGSYEQYF
clone size: NA; J gene: TRBJ1-2; V gene: TRBV5-4; D gene: TRBD1; CDR3 DNA: TGTGCCAGCAGCGGACCTGGACAGGGACGAAATGGCTACACCTTC; CDR3 protein: CASSGPGQGRNGYTF
clone size: NA; J gene: TRBJ2-3; V gene: TRBV19; D gene: NA; CDR3 DNA: TGTGCCAGTAGTCCAGGGTTTACAGATACGCAGTATTTT; CDR3 protein: CASSPGFTDTQYF
clone size: NA; J gene: TRBJ1-5; V gene: TRBV27; D gene: NA; CDR3 DNA: TGTGCCAGCGGCTCAGATAGCAATCAGCCCCAGCATTTT; CDR3 protein: CASGSDSNQPQHF
clone size: NA; J gene: TRBJ2-7; V gene: TRBV6-2/TRBV6-3; D gene: TRBD1; CDR3 DNA: TGTGCCAGCAGTTACGGAGACAGGGGGCCCTTCCTCTCCTACGAGCAGTACTTC; CDR3 protein: CASSYGDRGPFLSYEQYF
clone size: NA; J gene: TRBJ1-1; V gene: TRBV7-9; D gene: NA; CDR3 DNA: TGTGCCAGCAGCCGCGGACAGAGCACTGAAGCTTTCTTT; CDR3 protein: CASSRGQSTEAFF
clone size: NA; J gene: TRBJ1-5; V gene: TRBV27; D gene: NA; CDR3 DNA: TGTGCCTCCGGCCTGTTGGACTGGAGCAATCAGCCCCAGCATTTT; CDR3 protein: CASGLLDWSNQPQHF
clone size: NA; J gene: TRBJ2-3; V gene: TRBV6-5; D gene: TRBD2; CDR3 DNA: TGTGCCAGTATCAAACTAGCGGGGCGCACAGATACGCAGTATTTT; CDR3 protein: CASIKLAGRTDTQYF